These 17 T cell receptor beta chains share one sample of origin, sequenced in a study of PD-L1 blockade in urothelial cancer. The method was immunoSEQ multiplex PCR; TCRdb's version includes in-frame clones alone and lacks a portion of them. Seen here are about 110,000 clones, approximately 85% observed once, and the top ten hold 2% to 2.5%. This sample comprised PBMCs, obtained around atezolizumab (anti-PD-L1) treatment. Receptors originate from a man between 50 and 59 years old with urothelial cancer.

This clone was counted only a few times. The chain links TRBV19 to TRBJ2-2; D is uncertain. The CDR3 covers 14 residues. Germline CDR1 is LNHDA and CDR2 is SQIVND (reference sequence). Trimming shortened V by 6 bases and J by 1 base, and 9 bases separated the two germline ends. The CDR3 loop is CASSHNRNTGELFF. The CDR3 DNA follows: TGTGCCAGTAGCCACAATCGGAACACCGGGGAGCTGTTTTTT.

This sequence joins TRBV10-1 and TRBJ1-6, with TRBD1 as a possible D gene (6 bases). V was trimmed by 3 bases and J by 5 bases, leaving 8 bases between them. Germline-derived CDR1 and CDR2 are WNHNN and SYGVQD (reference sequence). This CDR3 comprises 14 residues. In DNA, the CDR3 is TGCGCCAGCAGTGAACAGGGCGATAATTCACCCCTCCACTTT. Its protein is CASSEQGDNSPLHF.

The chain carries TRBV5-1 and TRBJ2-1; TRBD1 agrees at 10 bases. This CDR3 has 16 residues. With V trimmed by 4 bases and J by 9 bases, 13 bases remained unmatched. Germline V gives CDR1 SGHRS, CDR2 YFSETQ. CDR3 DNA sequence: TGCGCCAGCAGCGAAGGGACTGGACAGGGGGTCGGTGAGCAGTTCTTC. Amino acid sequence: CASSEGTGQGVGEQFF. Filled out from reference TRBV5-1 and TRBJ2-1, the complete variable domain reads KAGVTQTPRYLIKTRGQQVTLSCSPISGHRSVSWYQQTPGQGLQFLFEYFSETQRNKGNFPGRFSGRQFSNSRSEMNVSTLELGDSALYLCASSEGTGQGVGEQFFGPGTRLTVL.

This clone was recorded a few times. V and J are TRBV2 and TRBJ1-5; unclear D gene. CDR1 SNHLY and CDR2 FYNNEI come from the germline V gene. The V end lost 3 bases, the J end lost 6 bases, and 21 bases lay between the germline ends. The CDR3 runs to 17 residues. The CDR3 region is CASSDGVIGSRVQPQHF. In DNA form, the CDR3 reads TGTGCCAGCAGTGACGGGGTAATCGGCTCACGGGTTCAGCCCCAGCATTTT. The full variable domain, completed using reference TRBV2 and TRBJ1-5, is EPEVTQTPSHQVTQMGQEVILRCVPISNHLYFYWYRQILGQKVEFLVSFYNNEISEKSEIFDDQFSVERPDGSNFTLKIRSTKLEDSAMYFCASSDGVIGSRVQPQHFGDGTRLSIL.

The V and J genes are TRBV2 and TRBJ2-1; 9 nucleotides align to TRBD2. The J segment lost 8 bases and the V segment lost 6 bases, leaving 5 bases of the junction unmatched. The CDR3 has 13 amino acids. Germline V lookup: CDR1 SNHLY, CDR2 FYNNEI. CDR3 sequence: CASRVAGVYEQFF. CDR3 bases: TGTGCCAGCAGAGTAGCGGGAGTCTATGAGCAGTTCTTC.

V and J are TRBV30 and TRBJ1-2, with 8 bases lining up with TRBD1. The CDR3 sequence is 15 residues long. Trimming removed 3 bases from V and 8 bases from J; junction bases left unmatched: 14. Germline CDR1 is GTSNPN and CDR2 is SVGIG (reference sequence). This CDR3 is CAWSAPDREFLGYTF. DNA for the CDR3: TGTGCCTGGAGCGCACCGGACAGGGAATTCCTCGGCTACACCTTC.

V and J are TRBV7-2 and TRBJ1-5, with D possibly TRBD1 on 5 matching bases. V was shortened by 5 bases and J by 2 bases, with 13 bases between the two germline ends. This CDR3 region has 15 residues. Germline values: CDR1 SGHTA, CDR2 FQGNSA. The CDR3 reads CASSPQGLGNQPQHF. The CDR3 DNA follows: TGTGCCAGCAGCCCCCAGGGTTTAGGCAATCAGCCCCAGCATTTT. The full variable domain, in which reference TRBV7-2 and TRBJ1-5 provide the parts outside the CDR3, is GAGVSQSPSNKVTEKGKDVELRCDPISGHTALYWYRQSLGQGLEFLIYFQGNSAPDKSGLPSDRFSAERTGGSVSTLTIQRTQQEDSAVYLCASSPQGLGNQPQHFGDGTRLSIL.

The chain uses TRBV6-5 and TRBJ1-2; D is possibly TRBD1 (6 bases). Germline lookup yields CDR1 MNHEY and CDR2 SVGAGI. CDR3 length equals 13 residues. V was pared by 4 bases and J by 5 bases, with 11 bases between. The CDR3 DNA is TGTGCCAGCAGTTTCGCAGGGGTTTATGGCTACACCTTC. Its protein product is CASSFAGVYGYTF.

CDR3 sequence reads: CASSSGTNYNEQFF. The CDR3 nucleotides read TGCGCCAGCAGCTCAGGGACTAACTACAATGAGCAGTTCTTC. This chain connects TRBV5-1 to TRBJ2-1; 7 bases map to TRBD2. The CDR3 loop spans 14 amino acids. Germline V CDR1 and CDR2: SGHRS, YFSETQ. V lost 3 bases and J lost 3; bases outside the gene matches: 3.

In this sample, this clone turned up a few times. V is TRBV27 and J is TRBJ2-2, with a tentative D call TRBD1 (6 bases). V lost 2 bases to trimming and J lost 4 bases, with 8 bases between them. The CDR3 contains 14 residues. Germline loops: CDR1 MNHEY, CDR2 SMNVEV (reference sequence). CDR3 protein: CASSLGQSTGELFF. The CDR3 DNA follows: TGTGCCAGCAGTTTAGGACAGTCCACCGGGGAGCTGTTTTTT.

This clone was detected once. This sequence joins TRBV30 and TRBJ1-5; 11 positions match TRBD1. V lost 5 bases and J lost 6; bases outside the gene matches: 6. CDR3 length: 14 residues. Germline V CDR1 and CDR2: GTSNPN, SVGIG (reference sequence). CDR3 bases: TGTGCCTGGGGGGACAGGGGGTCGGGTCAGCCCCAGCATTTT. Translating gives CAWGDRGSGQPQHF.

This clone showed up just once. This CDR3 reads CASSLGRRDEQYF. The CDR3 coding sequence is TGCGCCAGCAGCTTGGGACGCAGGGACGAGCAGTACTTC. The rearrangement uses TRBV5-1 and TRBJ2-7, with a tentative D call TRBD1 (5 bases). CDR3 length: 13 residues. Trimming took 0 bases from V and 5 from J, leaving 9 bases between them. CDR1 and CDR2 from the germline V gene are SGHRS and YFSETQ.

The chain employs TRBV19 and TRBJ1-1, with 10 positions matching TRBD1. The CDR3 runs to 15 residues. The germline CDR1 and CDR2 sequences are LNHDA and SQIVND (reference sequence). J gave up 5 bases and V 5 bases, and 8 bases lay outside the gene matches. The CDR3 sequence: CASSSATGGGTEAFF. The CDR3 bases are TGTGCCAGTAGTTCGGCGACAGGGGGCGGGACTGAAGCTTTCTTT. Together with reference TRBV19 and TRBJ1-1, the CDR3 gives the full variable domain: DGGITQSPKYLFRKEGQNVTLSCEQNLNHDAMYWYRQDPGQGLRLIYYSQIVNDFQKGDIAEGYSVSREKKESFPLTVTSAQKNPTAFYLCASSSATGGGTEAFFGQGTRLTVV.

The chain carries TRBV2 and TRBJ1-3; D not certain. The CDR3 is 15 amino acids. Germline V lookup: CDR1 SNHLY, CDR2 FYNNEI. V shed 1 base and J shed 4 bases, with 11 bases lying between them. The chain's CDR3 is CASSEEQNVGNTIYF. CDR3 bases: TGTGCCAGCAGTGAAGAACAGAACGTAGGAAACACCATATATTTT.

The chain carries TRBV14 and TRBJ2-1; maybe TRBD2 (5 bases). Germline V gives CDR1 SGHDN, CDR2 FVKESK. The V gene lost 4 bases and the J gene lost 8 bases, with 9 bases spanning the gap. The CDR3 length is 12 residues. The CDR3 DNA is TGTGCCAGCAGCCGAGGGAGCCATGAGCAGTTCTTC. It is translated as CASSRGSHEQFF. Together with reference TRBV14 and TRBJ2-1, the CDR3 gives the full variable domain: EAGVTQFPSHSVIEKGQTVTLRCDPISGHDNLYWYRRVMGKEIKFLLHFVKESKQDESGMPNNRFLAERTGGTYSTLKVQPAELEDSGVYFCASSRGSHEQFFGPGTRLTVL.

CDR3 nucleotide sequence: TGTGCCAGCAGTTTCTCCAGGGTTCCCAATCAGCCCCAGCATTTT. Its protein product is CASSFSRVPNQPQHF. This rearrangement joins TRBV28 to TRBJ1-5, with a weak D call TRBD1 (5 bases). Germline values: CDR1 MDHEN, CDR2 SYDVKM. Trimming took 3 bases from V and 3 from J, leaving 12 bases between them. The CDR3 is 15 amino acids.

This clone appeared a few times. CDR3 loop: CASSLSTTSYWEEQFF. CDR3 bases: TGTGCCAGCAGTTTATCGACCACTAGCTATTGGGAAGAGCAGTTCTTC. The rearrangement uses TRBV27 and TRBJ2-1, with a possible D match to TRBD2 (6 bases). The V gene's germline CDR1 is MNHEY and CDR2 SMNVEV (reference sequence). The CDR3 extends over 16 amino acids. Between the trimmed V and J ends, which lost 0 bases and 10 bases, there was a span of 19 bases.